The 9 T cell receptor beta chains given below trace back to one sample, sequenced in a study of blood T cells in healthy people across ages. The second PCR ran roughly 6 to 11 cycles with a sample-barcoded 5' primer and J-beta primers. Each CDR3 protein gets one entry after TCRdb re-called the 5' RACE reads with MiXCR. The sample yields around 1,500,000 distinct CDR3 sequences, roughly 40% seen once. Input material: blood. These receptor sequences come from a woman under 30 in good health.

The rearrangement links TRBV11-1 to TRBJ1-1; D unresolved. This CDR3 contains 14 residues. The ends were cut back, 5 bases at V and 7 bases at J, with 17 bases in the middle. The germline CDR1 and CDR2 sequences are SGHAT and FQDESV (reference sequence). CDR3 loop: CASSQKTVRGEAFF. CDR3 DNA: TGTGCCAGCAGCCAGAAAACCGTGAGAGGTGAAGCTTTCTTT.

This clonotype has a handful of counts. CDR3 amino acids: CASSLQGARGLYEQYF. CDR3 DNA: TGTGCCAGCAGCTTACAGGGGGCGCGGGGTCTCTACGAGCAGTACTTC. The chain links TRBV7-9 to TRBJ2-7; 8 nucleotides align to TRBD1. The CDR3 has 16 amino acids. Germline-derived CDR1 and CDR2 are SEHNR and FQNEAQ (reference sequence). After removal of 2 bases from V and 3 bases from J, the junction contained 9 bases not matched to a gene. The full variable domain, in which reference TRBV7-9 and TRBJ2-7 provide the parts outside the CDR3, is DTGVSQNPRHKITKRGQNVTFRCDPISEHNRLYWYRQTLGQGPEFLTYFQNEAQLEKSRLLSDRFSAERPKGSFSTLEIQRTEQGDSAMYLCASSLQGARGLYEQYFGPGTRLTVT.

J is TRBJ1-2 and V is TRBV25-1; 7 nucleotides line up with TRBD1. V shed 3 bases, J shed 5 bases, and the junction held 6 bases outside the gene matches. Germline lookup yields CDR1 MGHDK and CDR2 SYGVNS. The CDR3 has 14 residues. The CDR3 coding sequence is TGTGCCAGCAGTGATTTAGGGGGCCGATATGGCTACACCTTC. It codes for CASSDLGGRYGYTF.

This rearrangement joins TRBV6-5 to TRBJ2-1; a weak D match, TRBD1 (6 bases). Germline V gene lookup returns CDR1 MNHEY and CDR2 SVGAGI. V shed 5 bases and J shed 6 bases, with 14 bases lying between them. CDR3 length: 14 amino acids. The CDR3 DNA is TGTGCCAGCAGTACTGGGCAGGGGATCAATGAGCAGTTCTTC. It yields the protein CASSTGQGINEQFF.

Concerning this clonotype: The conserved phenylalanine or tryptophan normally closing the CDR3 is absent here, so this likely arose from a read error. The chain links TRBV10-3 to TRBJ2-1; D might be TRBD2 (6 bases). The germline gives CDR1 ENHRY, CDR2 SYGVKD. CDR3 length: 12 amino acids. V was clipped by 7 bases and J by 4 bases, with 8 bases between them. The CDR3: CAIMGGYNEQFL. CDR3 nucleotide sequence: TGTGCCATCATGGGGGGTTACAATGAGCAGTTCTTG.

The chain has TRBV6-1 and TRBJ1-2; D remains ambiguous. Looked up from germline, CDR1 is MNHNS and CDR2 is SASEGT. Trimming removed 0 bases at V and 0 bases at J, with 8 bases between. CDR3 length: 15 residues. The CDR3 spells CASSEAWGTNYGYTF. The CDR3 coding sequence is TGTGCCAGCAGTGAAGCCTGGGGAACTAACTATGGCTACACCTTC.

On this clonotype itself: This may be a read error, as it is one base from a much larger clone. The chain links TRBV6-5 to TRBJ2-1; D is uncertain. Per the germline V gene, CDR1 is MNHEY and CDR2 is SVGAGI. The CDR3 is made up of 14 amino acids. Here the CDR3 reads CASSDSRFYNEQFF. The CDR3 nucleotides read TGTGCCAGCAGTGACTCGAGGTTCTACAATGAGCAGTTCTTC.

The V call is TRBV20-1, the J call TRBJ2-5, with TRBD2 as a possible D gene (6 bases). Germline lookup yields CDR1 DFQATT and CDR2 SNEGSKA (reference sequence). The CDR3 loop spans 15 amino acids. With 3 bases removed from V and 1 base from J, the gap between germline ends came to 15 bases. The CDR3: CSASPGLAFQETQYF. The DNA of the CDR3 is TGCAGTGCTAGCCCGGGCCTAGCGTTCCAAGAGACCCAGTACTTC.

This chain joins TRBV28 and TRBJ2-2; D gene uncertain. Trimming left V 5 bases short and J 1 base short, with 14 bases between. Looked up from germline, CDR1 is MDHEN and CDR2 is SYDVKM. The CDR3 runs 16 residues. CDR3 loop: CASSRLGTENTGELFF. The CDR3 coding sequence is TGTGCCAGCAGTCGGTTAGGAACGGAGAACACCGGGGAGCTGTTTTTT.